This T cell receptor beta chain was sequenced for a study of beta chain features in type 1 diabetes. General study findings and limits: Whatever favoring of shorter templates PCR might show would apply equally to patients and controls. People with Type 1 diabetes carried modestly yet significantly shorter TCRB CDR3s in all four CD4+ subsets.

The investigators reverse transcribed all of the isolated RNA, so they sequenced expressed TCRB transcripts. Assay: immunoSEQ multiplex PCR; the TCRdb copy retains only in-frame clones and omits some. The repertoire includes nearly 700,000 clones, about an eighth of them detected once, and approximately 0.022% sits in the top ten. CDR1 is ENHRY, CDR2 SYGVKD, per germline. The CDR3 extends over 13 amino acids. Trimming at V came to 5 bases and at J to 5 bases, leaving 4 bases not matched to a gene. A single heparinised blood sample, averaging roughly 110 mL, was obtained per donor. A remark on this clone: The antigen remains undetermined.

Sequenced material: naive CD4+ T cells from blood. This sequence joins TRBV10-3 and TRBJ2-7; 9 positions match TRBD1. The receptor's source is a man younger than 35 with type 1 diabetes. In DNA form, the CDR3 reads TGTGCCATCAGTCGGACAGGGGTAGACGAGCAGTACTTC. Translated, it gives CAISRTGVDEQYF.